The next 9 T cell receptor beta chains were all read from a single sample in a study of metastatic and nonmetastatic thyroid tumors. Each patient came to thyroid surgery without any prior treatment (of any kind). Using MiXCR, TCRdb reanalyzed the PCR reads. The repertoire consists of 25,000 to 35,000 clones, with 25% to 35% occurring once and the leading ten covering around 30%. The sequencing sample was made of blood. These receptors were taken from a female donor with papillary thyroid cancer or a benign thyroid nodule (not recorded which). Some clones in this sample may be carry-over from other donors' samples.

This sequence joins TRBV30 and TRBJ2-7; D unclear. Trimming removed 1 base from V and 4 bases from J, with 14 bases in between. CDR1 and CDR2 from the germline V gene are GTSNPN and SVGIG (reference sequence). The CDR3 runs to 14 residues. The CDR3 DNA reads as TGTGCCTGGAGTGATGGAGACCCCCTTTACGAGCAGTACTTC. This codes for CAWSDGDPLYEQYF.

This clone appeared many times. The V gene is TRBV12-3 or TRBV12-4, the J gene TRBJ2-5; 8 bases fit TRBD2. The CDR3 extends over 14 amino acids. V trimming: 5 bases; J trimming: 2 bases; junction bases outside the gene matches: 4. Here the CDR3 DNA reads TGTGCCAGCAGTCGACTAGCGCATCAAGAGACCCAGTACTTC. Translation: CASSRLAHQETQYF.

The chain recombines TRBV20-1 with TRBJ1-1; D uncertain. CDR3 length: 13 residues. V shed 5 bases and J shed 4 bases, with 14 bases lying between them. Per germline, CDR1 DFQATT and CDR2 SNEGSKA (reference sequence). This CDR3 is CSAPYDVGTEAFF. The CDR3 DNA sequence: TGCAGTGCTCCCTATGATGTTGGCACTGAAGCTTTCTTT.

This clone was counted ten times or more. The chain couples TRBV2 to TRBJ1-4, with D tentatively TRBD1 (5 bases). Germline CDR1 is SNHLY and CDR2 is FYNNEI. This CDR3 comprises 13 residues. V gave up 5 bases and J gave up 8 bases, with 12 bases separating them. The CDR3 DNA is TGTGCCAGCAGTTGGACCGAGGGGGAAAAACTGTTTTTT. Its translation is CASSWTEGEKLFF.

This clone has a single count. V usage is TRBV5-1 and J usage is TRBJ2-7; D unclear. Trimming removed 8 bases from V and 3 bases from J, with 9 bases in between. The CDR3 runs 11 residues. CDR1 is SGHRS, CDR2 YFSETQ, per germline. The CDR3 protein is CARPGFYEQYF. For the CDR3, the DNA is TGCGCCAGGCCTGGATTCTACGAGCAGTACTTC.

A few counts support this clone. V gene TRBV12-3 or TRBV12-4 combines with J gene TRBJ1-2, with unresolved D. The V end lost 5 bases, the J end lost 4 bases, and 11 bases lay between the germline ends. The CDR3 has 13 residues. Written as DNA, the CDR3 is TGTGCCAGCAGTCCTACGGCCTTCTATGGCTACACCTTC. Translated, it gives CASSPTAFYGYTF.

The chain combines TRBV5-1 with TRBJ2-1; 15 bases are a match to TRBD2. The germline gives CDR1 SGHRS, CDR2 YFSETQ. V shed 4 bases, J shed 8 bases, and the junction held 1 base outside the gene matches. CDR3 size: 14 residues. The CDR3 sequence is CASSRTSGGDEQFF. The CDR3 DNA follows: TGCGCCAGCAGCAGGACTAGCGGGGGGGATGAGCAGTTCTTC.

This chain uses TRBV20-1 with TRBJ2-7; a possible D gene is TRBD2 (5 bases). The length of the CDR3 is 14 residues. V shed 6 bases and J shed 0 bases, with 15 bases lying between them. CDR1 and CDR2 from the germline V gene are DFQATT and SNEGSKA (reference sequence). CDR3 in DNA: TGCAGTGCACGAGGGCCTAGTGTCTCCTACGAGCAGTACTTC. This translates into CSARGPSVSYEQYF.

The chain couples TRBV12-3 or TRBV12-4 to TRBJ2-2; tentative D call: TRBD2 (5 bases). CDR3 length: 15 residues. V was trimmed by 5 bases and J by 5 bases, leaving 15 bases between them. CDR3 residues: CASSPRALGTGELFF. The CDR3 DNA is TGTGCCAGCAGTCCGCGGGCGCTGGGGACCGGGGAGCTGTTTTTT.